This is a list of T cell receptor beta chains from one sample in a study of blood T cells in healthy people across ages. TCRdb ran MiXCR on the 5' RACE reads and lists one entry per CDR3 protein. The repertoire holds over a million distinct CDR3 sequences, with 42% as singletons. Material: blood. Receptors were obtained from a woman younger than 35 in good health. The CDR3 runs from the conserved cysteine through the conserved F or W. Each record gives: J gene, clone size, V gene, D gene, CDR3 protein, CDR3 DNA. A D gene is named only where the DNA matches it firmly. Clone size is not always given. Where it is, it says once, few, many or a class for expanded clones.

>TRBJ2-7|NA|TRBV5-1|TRBD1
CASSLGQVISSYEQYF
TGCGCCAGCAGCCTGGGACAGGTTATTAGCTCCTACGAGCAGTACTTC
>TRBJ2-1|NA|TRBV5-1|TRBD2
CASSLTSPDNEQFF
TGCGCCAGCAGCCTGACTAGCCCAGACAATGAGCAGTTCTTC
>TRBJ1-1|NA|TRBV6-1|TRBD1
CASTPSDRGGLAFF
TGTGCCAGCACCCCGAGTGACAGGGGGGGTTTGGCTTTCTTT
>TRBJ1-1|NA|TRBV6-5|NA
CASRSGEGEAFF
TGTGCCAGCAGGTCCGGCGAGGGTGAAGCTTTCTTT
>TRBJ1-2|few|TRBV6-2/TRBV6-3|TRBD1
CAAGQGARGYTF
TGTGCCGCAGGACAGGGGGCACGCGGCTACACCTTC
>TRBJ2-1|few|TRBV12-3/TRBV12-4|NA
CASSLGAGMDEQFF
TGTGCCAGCAGTTTAGGAGCAGGGATGGATGAGCAGTTCTTC
>TRBJ2-3|NA|TRBV2|TRBD2
CASRFSGSPDTQYF
TGTGCCAGCAGATTCAGCGGGAGCCCAGATACGCAGTATTTT
>TRBJ2-7|few|TRBV6-5|NA
CASRKDSYYEQYF
TGTGCCAGCAGAAAGGACAGCTACTACGAGCAGTACTTC
>TRBJ2-5|few|TRBV6-2/TRBV6-3|NA
CASSERQNEQYF
TGTGCCAGCAGCGAGAGACAGAATGAGCAGTACTTC
>TRBJ1-2|NA|TRBV13|NA
CASSWTGTELNYGYTF
TGTGCCAGCAGCTGGACCGGGACGGAACTTAACTATGGCTACACCTTC
>TRBJ2-7|few|TRBV6-4|TRBD2
CARPSPSGRAYEQYF
TGTGCCAGACCCAGCCCTAGCGGGAGAGCCTACGAGCAGTACTTC
>TRBJ1-3|NA|TRBV29-1|NA
CSVEHLEGGNTIYF
TGCAGCGTTGAACATCTTGAGGGGGGAAACACCATATATTTT
>TRBJ2-4|NA|TRBV20-1|NA
CSASSPQLAKNIQYF
TGCAGTGCTAGTTCGCCGCAGCTAGCCAAAAACATTCAGTACTTC
>TRBJ2-3|few|TRBV20-1|NA
CSDRQIRGGTDTQYF
TGCAGTGACCGACAGATCCGCGGTGGCACAGATACGCAGTATTTT
>TRBJ2-3|few|TRBV12-3/TRBV12-4|NA
CASQRARNSVSTDTQYF
TGTGCCAGCCAAAGGGCGCGGAACTCCGTGAGCACAGATACGCAGTATTTT
>TRBJ2-3|NA|TRBV6-2/TRBV6-3|TRBD2
CASSHLSGGGSSTDTQYF
TGTGCCAGCAGTCACCTTTCCGGGGGGGGCTCTAGCACAGATACGCAGTATTTT
>TRBJ1-6|few|TRBV4-1|NA
CASSQDEGSPLHF
TGCGCCAGCAGCCAAGATGAGGGTTCACCCCTCCACTTT
>TRBJ2-3|NA|TRBV29-1|NA
CSAALETSSTDTQYF
TGCAGCGCTGCCCTAGAAACTTCTAGCACAGATACGCAGTATTTT
>TRBJ2-7|few|TRBV20-1|TRBD1
CSAYRGIDEQYF
TGCAGTGCGTACAGGGGCATCGACGAGCAGTACTTC
>TRBJ2-7|few|TRBV29-1|NA
CSVEDPFSYEQYF
TGCAGCGTTGAAGACCCCTTCTCCTACGAGCAGTACTTC
>TRBJ1-1|NA|TRBV15|NA
CATSRARLGHTEAFF
TGTGCCACCAGCAGAGCAAGGTTAGGGCATACTGAAGCTTTCTTT
>TRBJ2-7|NA|TRBV28|TRBD1
CASRLTGEAYEQYF
TGTGCCAGCAGACTGACAGGGGAGGCCTACGAGCAGTACTTC
>TRBJ2-1|once|TRBV4-1|NA
CASSQEEEGGNYNEQFF
TGCGCCAGCAGCCAAGAAGAGGAGGGCGGGAACTACAATGAGCAGTTCTTC
>TRBJ2-7|NA|TRBV10-3|TRBD2
CAITHPGGGVKGEQYF
TGTGCCATCACCCACCCGGGCGGGGGGGTTAAGGGCGAGCAGTACTTC
>TRBJ2-1|few|TRBV7-8|TRBD1
CASSLVAGGSNEQFF
TGTGCCAGCAGCTTGGTGGCAGGGGGCAGCAATGAGCAGTTCTTC
>TRBJ2-3|NA|TRBV6-5|NA
CASSYGGAHVTDTQYF
TGTGCCAGCAGTTACGGGGGAGCCCACGTCACAGATACGCAGTATTTT
>TRBJ2-2|few|TRBV5-1|NA
CASIQENTGELFF
TGCGCCAGCATACAGGAGAACACCGGGGAGCTGTTTTTT
>TRBJ2-1|NA|TRBV6-1|NA
CASSPSPDRNSYNEQFF
TGTGCCAGCAGTCCCTCCCCGGACAGAAACTCCTACAATGAGCAGTTCTTC
>TRBJ2-7|NA|TRBV2|TRBD2
CASSAYRDYGYEQYF
TGTGCCAGCAGTGCTTACCGGGACTATGGCTACGAGCAGTACTTC
>TRBJ2-7|NA|TRBV4-1|TRBD2
CASSQDQLAGTYEQYF
TGCGCCAGCAGCCAAGATCAACTAGCGGGTACCTACGAGCAGTACTTC
>TRBJ2-7|NA|TRBV20-1|TRBD2
CSAGGGRGSYEQYF
TGCAGTGCTGGGGGAGGGCGGGGGAGCTACGAGCAGTACTTC
>TRBJ2-1|few|TRBV29-1|NA
CSVEPLLYNEQFF
TGCAGCGTTGAACCTCTTCTCTACAATGAGCAGTTCTTC
>TRBJ1-1|NA|TRBV5-6|NA
CASIGENEAFF
TGTGCCAGCATTGGGGAAAATGAAGCTTTCTTT
>TRBJ1-4|many|TRBV28|NA
CASSFRAEKLFF
TGTGCCAGCAGTTTTCGGGCCGAAAAACTGTTTTTT
>TRBJ1-4|NA|TRBV29-1|NA
CSVAWGAREKLFF
TGCAGCGTTGCTTGGGGGGCTCGGGAAAAACTGTTTTTT
>TRBJ1-2|NA|TRBV6-5|TRBD1
CASNRQGAAYGYTF
TGTGCCAGCAACAGACAGGGAGCGGCCTATGGCTACACCTTC
>TRBJ2-3|few|TRBV29-1|TRBD2
CSVEGWGGNTDTQYF
TGCAGCGTTGAAGGGTGGGGAGGGAACACAGATACGCAGTATTTT
>TRBJ1-1|few|TRBV19|NA
CASSQQGGNTEAFF
TGTGCCAGCAGCCAACAGGGTGGGAACACTGAAGCTTTCTTT
>TRBJ2-7|NA|TRBV5-6|TRBD1
CASSSTAGQGPYEQYF
TGTGCCAGCAGCTCGACGGCGGGACAGGGACCCTACGAGCAGTACTTC
>TRBJ1-2|once|TRBV20-1|NA
CSAPAHREGYTF
TGCAGTGCTCCGGCCCATCGAGAGGGCTACACCTTC
>TRBJ2-1|NA|TRBV29-1|TRBD1
CSVDRQGHNEQFF
TGCAGCGTTGACCGACAGGGCCACAATGAGCAGTTCTTC
>TRBJ2-5|many|TRBV20-1|TRBD2
CSARKGEGQETQYF
TGCAGTGCTAGAAAAGGGGAGGGCCAAGAGACCCAGTACTTC
>TRBJ2-2|NA|TRBV24-1|NA
CATSSGGTLTGELFF
TGTGCCACCAGTTCCGGTGGGACACTCACCGGGGAGCTGTTTTTT
>TRBJ2-5|NA|TRBV20-1|NA
CSACGGFGQDRNEQYF
TGCAGTGCTTGTGGGGGGTTCGGACAGGATAGGAATGAGCAGTACTTC
>TRBJ1-1|NA|TRBV9|NA
CASSVGLGNTEAFF
TGTGCCAGCAGCGTAGGTCTGGGGAACACTGAAGCTTTCTTT
>TRBJ2-5|few|TRBV12-3/TRBV12-4|TRBD1
CASSFWGTGQYF
TGTGCCAGCAGTTTTTGGGGGACAGGGCAGTACTTC
>TRBJ2-7|few|TRBV10-3|TRBD2
CAISEYRRGGQSYEQYF
TGTGCCATCAGTGAGTACCGCCGGGGGGGGCAGTCCTACGAGCAGTACTTC
>TRBJ2-1|NA|TRBV7-2|TRBD1
CASNPDRAPYNEQFF
TGTGCCAGCAACCCGGACAGGGCCCCCTACAATGAGCAGTTCTTC
>TRBJ2-3|NA|TRBV12-3/TRBV12-4|TRBD2
CASSGLAGGGSHNTDTQYF
TGTGCCAGCAGCGGACTAGCGGGAGGGGGATCTCACAACACAGATACGCAGTATTTT
>TRBJ2-7|NA|TRBV27|TRBD2
CASSTVTSGRLYEQYF
TGTGCCAGCAGTACGGTGACTAGCGGGAGATTATACGAGCAGTACTTC
>TRBJ2-1|NA|TRBV20-1|TRBD2
CSAWSALSGPSYNEQFF
TGCAGTGCCTGGTCGGCTCTTAGCGGGCCATCCTACAATGAGCAGTTCTTC